The TCR beta chain under discussion was sequenced for a study of human thymus T cells. The study's findings and limits: Across thymic and blood repertoires, the usage of V and J genes appeared to be biased. Highly overlapping thymic repertoires among unrelated individuals were reported in related research.

In this sample, this clone turned up a few times. Its antigen remains unknown. The table came from immunoSEQ multiplex PCR; TCRdb's copy has only in-frame clones and leaves some out. Here the sample spans 60,000 to 75,000 clones, roughly 94% being singletons. Resections were taken during corrective heart surgery, and the thymus tissue came from these. The donors were infants in Finland with congenital heart defects, otherwise immunologically healthy. Between the trimmed V and J ends, which lost 4 bases and 0 bases, there was a span of 20 bases. The CDR3 has 19 residues. CDR1 and CDR2 from the germline V gene are SGHNT and YYREEE (reference sequence).

The clonotype was recovered from a girl in the first two years of life with a congenital heart defect but otherwise immunologically healthy. The rearrangement joins TRBV5-4 to TRBJ2-6; D may correspond to TRBD1 or TRBD2 (5 bases each). Specimen: thymus tissue. CDR3 in DNA: TGTGCCAGCAGCCCCTCGCTCCGCAGGGACCTCTCTGGGGCCAACGTCCTGACTTTC. This sequence encodes CASSPSLRRDLSGANVLTF.